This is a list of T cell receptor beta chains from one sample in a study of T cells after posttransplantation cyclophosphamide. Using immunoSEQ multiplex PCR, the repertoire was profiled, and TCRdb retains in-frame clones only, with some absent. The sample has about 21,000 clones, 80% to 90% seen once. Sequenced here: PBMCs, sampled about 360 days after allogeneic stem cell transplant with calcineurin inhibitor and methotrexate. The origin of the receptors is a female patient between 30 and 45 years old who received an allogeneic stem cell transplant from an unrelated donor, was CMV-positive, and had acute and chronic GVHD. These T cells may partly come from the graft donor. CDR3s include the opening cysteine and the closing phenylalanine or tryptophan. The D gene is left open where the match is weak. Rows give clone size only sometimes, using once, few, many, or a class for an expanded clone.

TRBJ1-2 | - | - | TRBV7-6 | CASSPSGISRGYTF | TGTGCCAGCAGCCCGTCCGGTATATCGCGGGGCTACACCTTC
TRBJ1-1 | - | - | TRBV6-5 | CASSRWDTENTEAFF | TGTGCCAGCAGCCGATGGGACACGGAGAACACTGAAGCTTTCTTT
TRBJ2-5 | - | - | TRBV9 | CASSGIGETQYF | TGTGCCAGCTCGGGGATAGGAGAGACCCAGTACTTC
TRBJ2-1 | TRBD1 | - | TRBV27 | CASSLTGGRYNEQFF | TGTGCCAGCAGTTTAACAGGGGGAAGGTACAATGAGCAGTTCTTC
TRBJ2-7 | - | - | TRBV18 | CASSPMEGAGYEQYF | TGTGCCAGCTCACCAATGGAAGGGGCCGGTTACGAGCAGTACTTC
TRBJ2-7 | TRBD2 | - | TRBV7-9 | CASSPRLADYEQYF | TGTGCCAGCAGCCCCCGACTAGCGGACTACGAGCAGTACTTC
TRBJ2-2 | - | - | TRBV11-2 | CASSARLEGELFF | TGTGCCAGCAGCGCTCGACTAGAGGGGGAGCTGTTTTTT
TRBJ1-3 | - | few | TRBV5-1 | CASSLDGGSGNTIYF | TGCGCCAGCAGCTTGGACGGAGGATCTGGAAACACCATATATTTT
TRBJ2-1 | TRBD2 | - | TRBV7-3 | CASSSIAGGVVNEQFF | TGTGCCAGCAGTTCTATAGCGGGAGGGGTGGTCAATGAGCAGTTCTTC
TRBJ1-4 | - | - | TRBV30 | CAWSVRKTNEKLFF | TGTGCCTGGAGTGTGAGGAAAACTAATGAAAAACTGTTTTTT
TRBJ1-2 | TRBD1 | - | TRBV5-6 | CASSLVETRTGEYGYTF | TGTGCCAGCAGCTTGGTTGAAACAAGGACAGGGGAGTATGGCTACACCTTC
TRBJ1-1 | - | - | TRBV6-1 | CASRAGDGTEAFF | TGTGCCAGCAGGGCGGGGGATGGCACTGAAGCTTTCTTT
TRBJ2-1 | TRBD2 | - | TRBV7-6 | CASSPLNGGLAGGWGYNEQFF | TGTGCCAGCAGCCCCCTCAACGGTGGGCTAGCGGGGGGGTGGGGCTACAATGAGCAGTTCTTC
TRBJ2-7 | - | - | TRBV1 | CTSSESGLIDYEQYF | TGCACCAGCAGCGAGAGCGGCCTGATTGACTACGAGCAGTACTTC
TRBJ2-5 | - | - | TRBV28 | CASQRRQLIQETQYF | TGTGCCAGCCAGAGACGACAGCTAATCCAAGAGACCCAGTACTTC
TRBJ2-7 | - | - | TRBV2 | CASSDTDWDSYEQYF | TGTGCCAGCAGTGACACTGATTGGGACTCTTACGAGCAGTACTTC
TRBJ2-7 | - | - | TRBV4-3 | CASSQDLELEQYF | TGCGCCAGCAGCCAAGATCTTGAACTCGAGCAGTACTTC
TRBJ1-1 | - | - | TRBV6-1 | CASTPGYGWTEAFF | TGTGCCAGCACCCCGGGTTATGGGTGGACTGAAGCTTTCTTT
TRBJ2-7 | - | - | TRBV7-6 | CASRPSEGSEQYF | TGTGCCAGCAGGCCGTCCGAGGGATCCGAGCAGTACTTC
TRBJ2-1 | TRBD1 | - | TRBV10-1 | CASSVRRGPPYNEQFF | TGCGCCAGCAGTGTCCGCAGGGGGCCTCCTTACAATGAGCAGTTCTTC
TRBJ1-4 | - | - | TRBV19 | CASSGSKGNEKLFF | TGTGCCAGTAGTGGTTCTAAGGGGAATGAAAAACTGTTTTTT